These 27 T cell receptor beta chains share one sample of origin, sequenced in a study of T cell changes during pregnancy in multiple sclerosis. Measured with immunoSEQ multiplex PCR; TCRdb has only the in-frame clones, and not every one. The data contain 60,000 to 70,000 clones, roughly 91% of them singletons. Sequencing used peripheral blood, obtained after pregnancy. These receptors originate from a female donor in good health, enrolled as a control in a pregnancy study.

This clone was seen only once. The DNA of the CDR3 is TGTGCCAGTACAGTTGGCGGGGGCAATCAGCCCCAGCATTTT. The encoded protein is CASTVGGGNQPQHF. The rearrangement links TRBV19 to TRBJ1-5; D is ambiguous. Germline CDR1 and CDR2: LNHDA and SQIVND (reference sequence). The V end lost 7 bases, the J end lost 2 bases, and 12 bases lay between the germline ends. CDR3 length equals 14 residues.

V is TRBV7-3 and J is TRBJ2-5, with 8 bases matching TRBD2. This CDR3 is built from 18 residues. J gave up 3 bases and V 1 base, and 13 bases lay outside the gene matches. Germline V gene lookup returns CDR1 SGHTA and CDR2 FQGTGA. The CDR3 region is CASSLRGSGSSSKETQYF. As DNA, the CDR3 is TGTGCCAGCAGCTTAAGGGGCAGCGGGAGTAGCTCCAAAGAGACCCAGTACTTC.

This chain uses TRBV4-3 with TRBJ1-2; 10 bases are a match to TRBD1. V lost 3 bases, J lost 4 bases, and 5 bases stayed unmatched. The CDR3 totals 15 residues. CDR1 LGHNA and CDR2 YSLEER come from the germline V gene. As DNA, the CDR3 is TGCGCCAGCAGCCAGGAAGACAGGGGGCCCTATGGCTACACCTTC. Its protein product is CASSQEDRGPYGYTF.

The chain employs TRBV7-3 and TRBJ1-6, with 7 bases aligning to TRBD1. Germline CDR1 is SGHTA and CDR2 is FQGTGA. Unmatched junction bases numbered 4, after V lost 4 bases and J lost 7 bases. CDR3 size: 14 residues. The CDR3 nucleotides read TGTGCCAGCAGCTCGGGACAGAGAAATTCACCCCTCCACTTT. It is translated as CASSSGQRNSPLHF.

The J gene is TRBJ2-5, the V gene TRBV7-8; 9 bases agree with TRBD2. The CDR3 extends over 16 amino acids. The germline gives CDR1 SGHVS, CDR2 FQNEAQ. The ends lost 5 bases at V and 6 bases at J; junction bases unmatched: 13. CDR3: CASSLSGSGGGKTQYF. Here the CDR3 DNA reads TGTGCCAGCAGCCTATCCGGTAGCGGGGGTGGGAAGACCCAGTACTTC.

The chain recombines TRBV5-6 with TRBJ2-5; D perhaps matches TRBD2 (7 bases). With 4 bases removed from V and 2 bases from J, the gap between germline ends came to 12 bases. The CDR3 has 14 residues. Germline-derived CDR1 and CDR2 are SGHDT and YYEEEE. The CDR3 reads CASSRKGGQETQYF. CDR3 sequence (DNA): TGTGCCAGCAGCCGTAAGGGGGGGCAAGAGACCCAGTACTTC.

This clone was detected only a few times. The chain is built from TRBV19 and TRBJ1-2; TRBD1 aligns across 7 bases. After removal of 4 bases from V and 4 bases from J, the junction contained 12 bases not matched to a gene. The CDR3 runs 16 residues. Germline assignment: CDR1 LNHDA and CDR2 SQIVND (reference sequence). CDR3 in DNA: TGTGCCAGTAGTAATCGTACGGGACAGCTGTTCTATGGCTACACCTTC. It codes for CASSNRTGQLFYGYTF.

The gene calls are TRBV27 and TRBJ2-7; 10 positions agree with TRBD1. The J segment lost 3 bases and the V segment lost 5 bases, leaving 1 base of the junction unmatched. The CDR3 has 13 amino acids. In germline, CDR1 is MNHEY, CDR2 SMNVEV (reference sequence). The CDR3 protein is CASSGTGDYEQYF. The DNA for the CDR3 is TGTGCCAGCAGTGGGACAGGGGACTACGAGCAGTACTTC.

This clone was observed a single time. V and J are TRBV5-6 and TRBJ1-6; D perhaps matches TRBD1 (5 bases). In germline, CDR1 is SGHDT, CDR2 YYEEEE. The V end was cut by 3 bases, the J end by 5 bases, with 18 bases between. This CDR3 is 17 amino acids long. Here the CDR3 DNA reads TGTGCCAGCAGCTCCACCCTGCGGCAGGGCAATAATTCACCCCTCCACTTT. It is translated as CASSSTLRQGNNSPLHF.

The genes are TRBV5-1 and TRBJ1-3; D uncertain. The CDR3 spans 13 residues. Germline values: CDR1 SGHRS, CDR2 YFSETQ. V gave up 0 bases and J gave up 4 bases, with 5 bases separating them. The CDR3 sequence is CASSLDRGNTIYF. CDR3 coding DNA: TGCGCCAGCAGCTTGGACAGAGGAAACACCATATATTTT.

The rearrangement links TRBV7-3 to TRBJ1-4, with a possible D match to TRBD1 (5 bases). Germline V gene sequence: CDR1 SGHTA, CDR2 FQGTGA. V lost 0 bases, J lost 6 bases, and 11 bases lay in between. This CDR3 has 15 residues. The DNA for the CDR3 is TGTGCCAGCAGCTTAACGGGTGGGGGGGATGAAAAACTGTTTTTT. This gives the protein CASSLTGGGDEKLFF.

This chain links TRBV27 with TRBJ2-1, with D possibly matching TRBD2 (7 bases). The CDR3 consists of 17 residues. CDR1 and CDR2 from the germline V gene are MNHEY and SMNVEV (reference sequence). Trimming stripped 0 bases from V and 2 bases from J, with 14 bases between. The CDR3: CASSLSGGPAPYNEQFF. DNA for the CDR3: TGTGCCAGCAGTTTATCGGGGGGGCCAGCTCCCTACAATGAGCAGTTCTTC.

J is TRBJ1-1 and V is TRBV10-3; D gene unclear. The CDR3 has 14 residues. Germline V gene sequence: CDR1 ENHRY, CDR2 SYGVKD. V lost 5 bases to trimming and J lost 1 base, with 11 bases between them. The CDR3: CAISLKEGNTEAFF. The DNA for the CDR3 is TGTGCCATCAGTCTGAAGGAGGGGAACACTGAAGCTTTCTTT.

The chain is built from TRBV5-1 and TRBJ2-1; TRBD1 aligns across 9 bases. The CDR3 contains 14 residues. Germline V gene data show CDR1 as SGHRS and CDR2 as YFSETQ. V trimming: 0 bases; J trimming: 7 bases; junction bases outside the gene matches: 2. The DNA for the CDR3 is TGCGCCAGCAGCTTGGGAGGACAGGGGAATGAGCAGTTCTTC. Amino acids: CASSLGGQGNEQFF.

The rearrangement joins TRBV4-1 to TRBJ2-3, with D possibly TRBD2 on 5 matching bases. Deletions cut 4 bases from V and 1 base from J, with 9 bases between. CDR1 is MGHRA, CDR2 YSYEKL, per germline. The CDR3 is made up of 14 amino acids. The CDR3 protein is CASSPSLGTDTQYF. As DNA, the CDR3 is TGCGCCAGCAGCCCCTCACTAGGCACAGATACGCAGTATTTT.

J is TRBJ1-4 and V is TRBV27; 9 bases match TRBD1. Trimming at V came to 6 bases and at J to 6 bases, leaving 5 bases not matched to a gene. The CDR3 has 14 residues. The germline gives CDR1 MNHEY, CDR2 SMNVEV (reference sequence). The CDR3 region is CASSQTGGYEKLFF. The CDR3 DNA sequence: TGTGCCAGCAGCCAGACAGGGGGATATGAAAAACTGTTTTTT. Combining the CDR3 with reference TRBV27 and TRBJ1-4 gives the whole variable domain EAQVTQNPRYLITVTGKKLTVTCSQNMNHEYMSWYRQDPGLGLRQIYYSMNVEVTDKGDVPEGYKVSRKEKRNFPLILESPSPNQTSLYFCASSQTGGYEKLFFGSGTQLSVL.

The chain carries TRBV4-1 and TRBJ1-1; the match to TRBD1 covers 7 bases. The V segment lost 1 base and the J segment 3 bases; nucleotides outside the gene matches: 14. From germline, CDR1 is MGHRA and CDR2 YSYEKL. The CDR3 has 18 residues. In DNA form, the CDR3 reads TGCGCCAGCAGCCAAGGAACCGGGACAGTCGTTATGTACACTGAAGCTTTCTTT. It is translated as CASSQGTGTVVMYTEAFF.

CDR3: CASSPTGAFNSPLHF. In nucleotides, the CDR3 is TGTGCCAGCAGCCCTACAGGGGCGTTTAATTCACCCCTCCACTTT. This chain connects TRBV5-4 to TRBJ1-6; TRBD1 aligns across 7 bases. CDR3 length: 15 amino acids. Germline assignment: CDR1 SGHNT and CDR2 YYREEE (reference sequence). V trimming: 4 bases; J trimming: 6 bases; junction bases outside the gene matches: 7.

The rearrangement uses TRBV15 and TRBJ2-3; possibly TRBD2 for D (5 bases). CDR1 is LNHNV and CDR2 is YYDKDF in the germline V gene (reference sequence). The CDR3 extends over 16 amino acids. Trimming cost V 1 base and J 2 bases, with 13 bases left between them. CDR3 sequence: CATSRAGLLATDTQYF. The CDR3 nucleotides read TGTGCCACCAGCAGAGCTGGGTTGCTAGCCACAGATACGCAGTATTTT.

With respect to this clone: Other DNA sequences from this sample encode an identical CDR3 as well. The chain employs TRBV9 and TRBJ1-5; D not resolved. Trimming cost V 2 bases and J 0 bases, with 9 bases left between them. The CDR3 spans 15 residues. The germline V gene has CDR1 SGDLS and CDR2 YYNGEE. In DNA, the CDR3 is TGTGCCAGCAGCGTCGAGGGTCATAGCAATCAGCCCCAGCATTTT. It is translated as CASSVEGHSNQPQHF.

The V gene is TRBV20-1, the J gene TRBJ1-1, with a tentative D call TRBD1 (6 bases). CDR1 DFQATT and CDR2 SNEGSKA come from the germline V gene (reference sequence). Between the trimmed V and J ends, which lost 2 bases and 7 bases, there was a span of 8 bases. The CDR3 contains 11 residues. The CDR3, as DNA: TGCAGTGCTAGATCGGACAGTGAAGCTTTCTTT. It encodes CSARSDSEAFF.

The V call is TRBV7-8, the J call TRBJ1-6; D unclear. This CDR3 has 14 residues. Trimming stripped 1 base from V and 7 bases from J, with 8 bases between. CDR1 is SGHVS and CDR2 is FQNEAQ in the germline V gene. This CDR3 reads CASSLGGGNSPLHF. The DNA for the CDR3 is TGTGCCAGCAGCTTAGGAGGAGGAAATTCACCCCTCCACTTT.

The chain has TRBV4-1 and TRBJ1-1, with 10 bases aligning to TRBD1. Per germline, CDR1 MGHRA and CDR2 YSYEKL. The CDR3 is made up of 14 amino acids. V shed 7 bases, J shed 5 bases, and the junction held 7 bases outside the gene matches. DNA for the CDR3: TGCGCCAGCACTCGACAGGGGGCGCGGACTGAAGCTTTCTTT. It is translated as CASTRQGARTEAFF.

The V and J genes are TRBV4-3 and TRBJ2-7, with 11 bases that match TRBD2. The germline V gene has CDR1 LGHNA and CDR2 YSLEER. The CDR3 length is 16 residues. J lost 0 bases, V lost 3 bases, and 4 bases had no gene match. The chain's CDR3 is CASSHGTSGGSYEQYF. DNA of the CDR3: TGCGCCAGCAGCCACGGAACTAGCGGGGGCTCCTACGAGCAGTACTTC.

J is TRBJ2-1 and V is TRBV5-1; 9 positions agree with TRBD1. The junction had 8 bases not matched to a gene; V was cut back by 4 bases and J by 6 bases. This CDR3 is built from 15 residues. Looked up from germline, CDR1 is SGHRS and CDR2 is YFSETQ. The CDR3 sequence is CASSVDRGFANEQFF. The CDR3, as DNA: TGCGCCAGCAGCGTTGACAGGGGGTTCGCCAATGAGCAGTTCTTC.

The chain joins TRBV9 to TRBJ2-2, with a weak D call TRBD1 (5 bases). V was clipped by 5 bases and J by 5 bases, with 25 bases between them. The length of the CDR3 is 18 residues. Germline CDR1 SGDLS, CDR2 YYNGEE. Here the CDR3 reads CASSSWGSASVHTGELFF. In nucleotides, the CDR3 is TGTGCCAGCAGTAGCTGGGGCAGTGCCTCAGTCCATACCGGGGAGCTGTTTTTT.

This clone appeared a single time. The chain joins TRBV28 to TRBJ2-4; 8 bases are shared with TRBD1. This CDR3 is built from 18 residues. J lost 8 bases, V lost 6 bases, and 21 bases had no gene match. Germline V gives CDR1 MDHEN, CDR2 SYDVKM. CDR3 region: CASSSHQDRGYSRDIQYF. The CDR3 DNA reads as TGTGCCAGCAGCTCCCACCAAGACAGGGGCTATTCGCGGGACATTCAGTACTTC.